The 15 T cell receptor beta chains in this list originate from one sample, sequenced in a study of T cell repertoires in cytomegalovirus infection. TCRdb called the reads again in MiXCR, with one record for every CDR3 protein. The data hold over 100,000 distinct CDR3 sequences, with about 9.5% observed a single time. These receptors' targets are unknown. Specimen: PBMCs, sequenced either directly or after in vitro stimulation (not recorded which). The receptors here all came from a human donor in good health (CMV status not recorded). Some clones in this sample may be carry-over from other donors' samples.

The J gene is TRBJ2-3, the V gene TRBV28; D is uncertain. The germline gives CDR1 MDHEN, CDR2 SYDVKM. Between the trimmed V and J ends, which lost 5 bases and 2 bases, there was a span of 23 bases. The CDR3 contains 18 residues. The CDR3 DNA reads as TGTGCCAGCAGTCACGCCTCACACACGGAACTATTCACAGATACGCAGTATTTT. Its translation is CASSHASHTELFTDTQYF.

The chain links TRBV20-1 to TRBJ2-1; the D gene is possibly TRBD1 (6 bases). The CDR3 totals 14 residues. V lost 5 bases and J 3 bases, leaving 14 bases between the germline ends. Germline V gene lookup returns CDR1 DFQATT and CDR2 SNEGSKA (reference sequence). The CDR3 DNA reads TGCAGTGCTGCTACAGGGTCTAGCTACAATGAGCAGTTCTTC. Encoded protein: CSAATGSSYNEQFF.

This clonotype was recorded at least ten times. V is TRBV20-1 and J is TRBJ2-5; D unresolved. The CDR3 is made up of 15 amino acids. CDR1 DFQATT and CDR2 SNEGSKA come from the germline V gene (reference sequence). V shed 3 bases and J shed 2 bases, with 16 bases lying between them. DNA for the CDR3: TGCAGTGCTAGTGCTGTATGGCCAGAGCAAGAGACCCAGTACTTC. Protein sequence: CSASAVWPEQETQYF.

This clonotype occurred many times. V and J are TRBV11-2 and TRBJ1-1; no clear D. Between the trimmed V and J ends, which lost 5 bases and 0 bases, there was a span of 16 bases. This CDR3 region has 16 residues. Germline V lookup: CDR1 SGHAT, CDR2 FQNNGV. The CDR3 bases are TGTGCCAGCAGCCCAGTTTCGGGCAGGATGAACACTGAAGCTTTCTTT. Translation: CASSPVSGRMNTEAFF.

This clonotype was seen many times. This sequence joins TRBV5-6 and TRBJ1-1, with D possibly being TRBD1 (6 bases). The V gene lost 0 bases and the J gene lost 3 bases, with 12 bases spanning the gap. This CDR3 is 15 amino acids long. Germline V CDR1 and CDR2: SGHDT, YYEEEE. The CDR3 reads CASSLEQGLDTEAFF. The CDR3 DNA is TGTGCCAGCAGCTTGGAGCAGGGGTTAGACACTGAAGCTTTCTTT. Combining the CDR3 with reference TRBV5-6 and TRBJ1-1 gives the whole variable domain DAGVTQSPTHLIKTRGQQVTLRCSPKSGHDTVSWYQQALGQGPQFIFQYYEEEERQRGNFPDRFSGHQFPNYSSELNVNALLLGDSALYLCASSLEQGLDTEAFFGQGTRLTVV.

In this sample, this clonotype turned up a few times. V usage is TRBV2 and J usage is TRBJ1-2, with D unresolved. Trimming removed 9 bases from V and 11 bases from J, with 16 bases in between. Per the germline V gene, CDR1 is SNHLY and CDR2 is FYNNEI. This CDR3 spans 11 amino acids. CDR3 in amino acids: CASQAGIGYTF. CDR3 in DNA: TGTGCCAGTCAAGCCGGTATCGGTTACACCTTC.

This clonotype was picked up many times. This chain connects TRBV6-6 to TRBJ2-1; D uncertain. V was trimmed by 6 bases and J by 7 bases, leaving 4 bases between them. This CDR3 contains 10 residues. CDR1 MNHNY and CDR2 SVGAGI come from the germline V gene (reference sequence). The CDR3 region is CASSLNEQFF. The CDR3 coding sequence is TGTGCCAGCAGCCTAAATGAGCAGTTCTTC.

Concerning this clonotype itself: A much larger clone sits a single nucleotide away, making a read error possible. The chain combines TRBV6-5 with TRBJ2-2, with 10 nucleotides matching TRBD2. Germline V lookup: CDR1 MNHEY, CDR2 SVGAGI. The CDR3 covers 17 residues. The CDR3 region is CVSSYEREGANTGELFF. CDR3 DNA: TGTGTCAGCAGTTACGAGCGGGAGGGCGCGAACACCGGGGAGCTGTTTTTT.

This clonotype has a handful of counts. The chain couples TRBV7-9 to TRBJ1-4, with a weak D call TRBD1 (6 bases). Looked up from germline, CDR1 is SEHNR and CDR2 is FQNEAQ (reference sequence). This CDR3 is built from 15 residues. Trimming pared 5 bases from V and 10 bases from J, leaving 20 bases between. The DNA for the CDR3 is TGTGCCAGCAGCCCAGGGACACCTGGATTAGGAAAACTGTTTTTT. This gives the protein CASSPGTPGLGKLFF.

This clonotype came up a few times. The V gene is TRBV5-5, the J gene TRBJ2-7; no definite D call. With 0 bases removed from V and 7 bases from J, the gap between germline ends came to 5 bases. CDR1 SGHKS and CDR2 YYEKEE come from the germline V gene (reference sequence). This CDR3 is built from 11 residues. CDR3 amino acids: CASSLGEEQYV. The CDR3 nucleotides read TGTGCCAGCAGCTTGGGAGAGGAGCAGTACGTC.

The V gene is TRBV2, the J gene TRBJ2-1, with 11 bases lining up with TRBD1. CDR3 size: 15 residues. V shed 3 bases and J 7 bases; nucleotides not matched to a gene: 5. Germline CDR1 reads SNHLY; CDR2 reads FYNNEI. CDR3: CASSEGDRGMNEQFF. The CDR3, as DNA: TGTGCCAGCAGTGAGGGGGACAGGGGGATGAATGAGCAGTTCTTC.

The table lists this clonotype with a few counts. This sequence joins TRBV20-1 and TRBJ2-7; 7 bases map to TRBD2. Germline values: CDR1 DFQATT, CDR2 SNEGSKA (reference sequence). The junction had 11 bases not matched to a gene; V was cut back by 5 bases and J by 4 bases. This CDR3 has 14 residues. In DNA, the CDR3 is TGCAGTGCTCAGCCAATCGCGGGAGTATACGAGCAGTACTTC. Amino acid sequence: CSAQPIAGVYEQYF.

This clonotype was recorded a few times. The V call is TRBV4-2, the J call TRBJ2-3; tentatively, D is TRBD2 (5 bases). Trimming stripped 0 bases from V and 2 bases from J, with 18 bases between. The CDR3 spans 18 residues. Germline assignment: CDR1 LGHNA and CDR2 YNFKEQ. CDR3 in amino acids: CASSQDGSTKTHTDTQYF. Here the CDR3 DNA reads TGTGCCAGCAGCCAAGATGGGAGTACCAAAACTCACACAGATACGCAGTATTTT.

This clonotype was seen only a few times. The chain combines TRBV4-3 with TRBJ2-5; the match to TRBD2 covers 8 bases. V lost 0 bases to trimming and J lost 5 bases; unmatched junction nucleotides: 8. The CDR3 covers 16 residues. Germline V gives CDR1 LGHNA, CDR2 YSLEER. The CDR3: CASSQEPSGSSETQYF. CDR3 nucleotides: TGCGCCAGCAGCCAAGAGCCCAGCGGGAGTAGCGAGACCCAGTACTTC.

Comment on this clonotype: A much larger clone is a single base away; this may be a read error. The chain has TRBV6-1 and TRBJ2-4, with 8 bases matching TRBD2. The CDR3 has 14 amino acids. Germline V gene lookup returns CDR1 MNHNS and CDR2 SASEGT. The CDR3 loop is CANSEGLGGYIQYF. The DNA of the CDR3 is TGTGCCAACAGTGAGGGACTAGGGGGATACATTCAGTACTTC.